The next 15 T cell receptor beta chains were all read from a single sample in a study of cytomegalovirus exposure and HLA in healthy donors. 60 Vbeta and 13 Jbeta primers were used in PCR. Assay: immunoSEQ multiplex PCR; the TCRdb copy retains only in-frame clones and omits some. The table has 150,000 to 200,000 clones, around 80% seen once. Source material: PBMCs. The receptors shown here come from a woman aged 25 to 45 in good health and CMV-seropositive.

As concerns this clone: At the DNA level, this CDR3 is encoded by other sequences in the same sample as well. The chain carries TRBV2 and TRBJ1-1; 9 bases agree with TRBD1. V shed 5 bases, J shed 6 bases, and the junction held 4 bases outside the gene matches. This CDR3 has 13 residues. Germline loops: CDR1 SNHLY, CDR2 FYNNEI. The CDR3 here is CASSLDRGSEAFF. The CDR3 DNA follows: TGTGCCAGCAGTTTAGACAGGGGGTCTGAAGCTTTCTTT. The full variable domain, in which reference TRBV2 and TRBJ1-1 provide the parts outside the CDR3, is EPEVTQTPSHQVTQMGQEVILRCVPISNHLYFYWYRQILGQKVEFLVSFYNNEISEKSEIFDDQFSVERPDGSNFTLKIRSTKLEDSAMYFCASSLDRGSEAFFGQGTRLTVV.

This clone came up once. CDR3 DNA sequence: TGTGCCAGCAGTTTCTCGACAGGGGAGGCAAACTATGGCTACACCTTC. Translated: CASSFSTGEANYGYTF. The V call is TRBV6-5, the J call TRBJ1-2; 8 bases map to TRBD1. CDR1 is MNHEY, CDR2 SVGAGI, per germline. The CDR3 runs to 16 residues. With V trimmed by 4 bases and J by 2 bases, 9 bases remained unmatched.

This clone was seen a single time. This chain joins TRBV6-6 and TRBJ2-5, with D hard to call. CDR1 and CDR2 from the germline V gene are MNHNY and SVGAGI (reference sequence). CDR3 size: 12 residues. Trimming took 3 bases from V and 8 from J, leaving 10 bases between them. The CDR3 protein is CASSYSPGTQYF. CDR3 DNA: TGTGCCAGCAGTTATTCTCCCGGTACCCAGTACTTC.

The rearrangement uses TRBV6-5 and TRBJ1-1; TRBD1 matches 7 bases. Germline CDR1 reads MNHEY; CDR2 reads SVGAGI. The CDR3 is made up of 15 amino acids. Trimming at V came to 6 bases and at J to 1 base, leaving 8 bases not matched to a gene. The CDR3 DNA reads TGTGCCAGCAGACGTTACAGGGGAACGAACACTGAAGCTTTCTTT. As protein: CASRRYRGTNTEAFF.

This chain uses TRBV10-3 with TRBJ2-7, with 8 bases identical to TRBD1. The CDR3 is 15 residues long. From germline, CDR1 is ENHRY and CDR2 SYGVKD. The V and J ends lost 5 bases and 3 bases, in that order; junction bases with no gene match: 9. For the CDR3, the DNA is TGTGCCATCAGTTGGGACAGGATGGAGGTCTACGAGCAGTACTTC. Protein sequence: CAISWDRMEVYEQYF.

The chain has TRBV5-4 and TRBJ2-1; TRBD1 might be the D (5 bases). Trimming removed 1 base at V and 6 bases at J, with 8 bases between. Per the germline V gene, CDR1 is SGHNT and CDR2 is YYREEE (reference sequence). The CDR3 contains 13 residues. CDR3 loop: CASSLRQTNEQFF. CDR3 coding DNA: TGTGCCAGCAGCTTGAGACAGACCAATGAGCAGTTCTTC. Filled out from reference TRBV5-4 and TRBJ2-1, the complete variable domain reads ETGVTQSPTHLIKTRGQQVTLRCSSQSGHNTVSWYQQALGQGPQFIFQYYREEENGRGNFPPRFSGLQFPNYSSELNVNALELDDSALYLCASSLRQTNEQFFGPGTRLTVL.

CDR3 protein: CATKQGYNSPLHF. The CDR3 bases are TGTGCCACTAAACAGGGGTACAATTCACCCCTCCACTTT. The chain joins TRBV10-3 to TRBJ1-6; 7 nucleotides match TRBD1. V lost 10 bases and J lost 7; bases outside the gene matches: 7. Looked up from germline, CDR1 is ENHRY and CDR2 is SYGVKD. This CDR3 has 13 residues.

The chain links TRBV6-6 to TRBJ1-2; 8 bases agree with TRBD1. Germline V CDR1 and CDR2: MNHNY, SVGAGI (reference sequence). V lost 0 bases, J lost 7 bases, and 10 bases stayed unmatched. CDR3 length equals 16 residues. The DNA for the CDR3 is TGTGCCAGCAGTTACTCGATAGCCGGACAGGGAGGTGGCTACACCTTC. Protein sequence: CASSYSIAGQGGGYTF.

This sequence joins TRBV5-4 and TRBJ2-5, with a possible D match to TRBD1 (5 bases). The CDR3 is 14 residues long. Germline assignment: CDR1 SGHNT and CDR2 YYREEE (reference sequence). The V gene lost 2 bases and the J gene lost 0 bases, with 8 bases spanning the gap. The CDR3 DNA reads TGTGCCAGCAGCTTAGGGGCGGACCAAGAGACCCAGTACTTC. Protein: CASSLGADQETQYF.

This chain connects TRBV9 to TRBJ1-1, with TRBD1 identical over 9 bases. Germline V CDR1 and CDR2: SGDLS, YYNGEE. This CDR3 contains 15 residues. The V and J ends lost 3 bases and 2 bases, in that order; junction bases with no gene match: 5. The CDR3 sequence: CASSATGGGNTEAFF. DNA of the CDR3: TGTGCCAGCAGCGCTACAGGGGGCGGTAACACTGAAGCTTTCTTT.

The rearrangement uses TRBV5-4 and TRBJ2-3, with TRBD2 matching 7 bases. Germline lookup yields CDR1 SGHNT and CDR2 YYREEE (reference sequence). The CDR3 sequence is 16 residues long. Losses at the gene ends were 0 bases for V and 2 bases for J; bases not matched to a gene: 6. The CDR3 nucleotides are TGTGCCAGCAGCTTGGGACTAGCCGGGACCACAGATACGCAGTATTTT. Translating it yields CASSLGLAGTTDTQYF.

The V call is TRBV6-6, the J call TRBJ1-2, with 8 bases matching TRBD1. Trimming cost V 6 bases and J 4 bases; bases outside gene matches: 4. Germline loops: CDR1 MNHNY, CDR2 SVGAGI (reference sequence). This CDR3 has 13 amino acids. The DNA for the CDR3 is TGTGCCAGCAGCTCTGACAGGGGCTATGGCTACACCTTC. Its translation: CASSSDRGYGYTF.

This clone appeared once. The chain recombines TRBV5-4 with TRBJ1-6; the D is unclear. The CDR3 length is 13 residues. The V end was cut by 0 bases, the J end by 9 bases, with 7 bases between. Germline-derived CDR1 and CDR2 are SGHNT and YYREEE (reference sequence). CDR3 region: CASSLDPSSPLHF. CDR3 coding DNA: TGTGCCAGCAGCTTGGATCCGAGTTCACCCCTCCACTTT.

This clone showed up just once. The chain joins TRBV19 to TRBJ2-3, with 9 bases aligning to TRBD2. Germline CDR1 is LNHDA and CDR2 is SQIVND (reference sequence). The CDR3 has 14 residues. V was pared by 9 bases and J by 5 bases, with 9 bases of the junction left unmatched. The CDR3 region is CASWGAGGVDTQYF. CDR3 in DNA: TGTGCCAGCTGGGGGGCGGGGGGGGTAGATACGCAGTATTTT.

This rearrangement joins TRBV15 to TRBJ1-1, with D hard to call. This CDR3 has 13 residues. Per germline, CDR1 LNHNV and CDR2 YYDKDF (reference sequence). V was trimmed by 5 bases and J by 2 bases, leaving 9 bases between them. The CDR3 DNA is TGTGCCACCAGCCGACTTTTAAACACTGAAGCTTTCTTT. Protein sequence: CATSRLLNTEAFF.